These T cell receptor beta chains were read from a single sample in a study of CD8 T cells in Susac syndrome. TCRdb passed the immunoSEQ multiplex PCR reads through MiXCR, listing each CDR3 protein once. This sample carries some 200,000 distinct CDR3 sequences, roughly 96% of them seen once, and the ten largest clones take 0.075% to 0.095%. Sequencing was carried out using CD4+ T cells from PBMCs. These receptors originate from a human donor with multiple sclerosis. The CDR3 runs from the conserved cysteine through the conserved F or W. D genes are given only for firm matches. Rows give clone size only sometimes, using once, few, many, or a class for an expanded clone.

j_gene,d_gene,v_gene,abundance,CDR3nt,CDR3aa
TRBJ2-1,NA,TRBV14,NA,TGTGCCAGCAGCCGCTTGGGTGGAGAATCCAATGAGCAGTTCTTC,CASSRLGGESNEQFF
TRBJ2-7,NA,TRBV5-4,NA,TGTGCCTCGGAGTCCGAGTACGAGCAGTACTTC,CASESEYEQYF
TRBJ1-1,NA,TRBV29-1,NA,TGCAGCGTGGCTACGGGTGAAGCTTTCTTT,CSVATGEAFF
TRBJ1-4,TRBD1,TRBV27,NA,TGTGCCAGCAGTCCCCGAGGGACAGTTAATGAAAAACTGTTTTTT,CASSPRGTVNEKLFF
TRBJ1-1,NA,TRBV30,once,TGTGCCTGGAGTGCTGACAGGTTCGCTGAAGCTTTCTTT,CAWSADRFAEAFF
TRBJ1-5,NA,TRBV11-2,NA,TGTGCCAGCAGCTCTCAGGAGGGGCAGCCCCAGCATTTT,CASSSQEGQPQHF
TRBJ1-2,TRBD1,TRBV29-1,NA,TGCAGCGTGAGCACAGGGGCCGGTGGGTATGGCTACACCTTC,CSVSTGAGGYGYTF
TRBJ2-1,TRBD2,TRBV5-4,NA,TGTGCCAGCAGCTTGTTACTAGCGGGACCCTACAATGAGCAGTTCTTC,CASSLLLAGPYNEQFF
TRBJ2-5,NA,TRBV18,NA,TGTGCCAGCTCACCGCGAAAGGGGTTAGAAGAGACCCAGTACTTC,CASSPRKGLEETQYF
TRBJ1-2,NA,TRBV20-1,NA,TGCAGTGCTAGAGATTGGCCTGGCTACACCTTC,CSARDWPGYTF
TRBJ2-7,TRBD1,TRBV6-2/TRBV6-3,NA,TGTGCCAGCAGTAGATCCCGGGACAGGGGCTACGAGCAGTACTTC,CASSRSRDRGYEQYF
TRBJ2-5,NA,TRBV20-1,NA,TGCAGTGCTAGACCAGGACAGACCCAGTACTTC,CSARPGQTQYF
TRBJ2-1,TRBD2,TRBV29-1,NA,TGCAGCACCAGACCGGGACTAGCGGGGGGCAGCTACTCCTACAATGAGCAGTTCTTC,CSTRPGLAGGSYSYNEQFF
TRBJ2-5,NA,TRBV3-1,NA,TGTGCCAGCAACCTAGGACAGAGACAAGAGACCCAGTACTTC,CASNLGQRQETQYF
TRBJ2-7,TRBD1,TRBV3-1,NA,TGTGCCAGCAGCCCCCGGACAGGGAAGAGCTCCTACGAGCAGTACTTC,CASSPRTGKSSYEQYF
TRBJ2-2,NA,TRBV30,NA,TGTGCCTGGAGTGTACTAGTAGGAGCCGGGGAGCTGTTTTTT,CAWSVLVGAGELFF
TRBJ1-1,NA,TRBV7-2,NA,TGTGCCAGCAGCCGCGACAGGCTTAACACTGAAGCTTTCTTT,CASSRDRLNTEAFF
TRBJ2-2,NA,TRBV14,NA,TGTGCCAGCAGCCAGCGATCCACGAACACCGGGGAGCTGTTTTTT,CASSQRSTNTGELFF
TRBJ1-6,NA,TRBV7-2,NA,TGTGCCAGCAGCCACCTAGACTCGGGGACATATAATTCACCCCTCCACTTT,CASSHLDSGTYNSPLHF
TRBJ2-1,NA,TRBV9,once,TGTGCCAGCAGCGTAGTAGCGTTGGGTCATGAGCAGTTCTTC,CASSVVALGHEQFF
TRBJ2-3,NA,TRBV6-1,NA,TGTGCCAGCAGGCAAGGGGGGCCACCGTTCCCAGATACGCAGTATTTT,CASRQGGPPFPDTQYF
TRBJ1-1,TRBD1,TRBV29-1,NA,TGCAGCGTTAAAAAAGGGACAGCTGAAGCTTTCTTT,CSVKKGTAEAFF
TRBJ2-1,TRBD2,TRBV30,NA,TGTGCCTGGAGGGGCGTGGGACTAGCGGGAGGGCCCTCCTACAATGAGCAGTTCTTC,CAWRGVGLAGGPSYNEQFF
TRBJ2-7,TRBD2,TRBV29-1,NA,TGCAGCGTTGTGTTCGGCGGGAGGGCCTACGAGCAGTACTTC,CSVVFGGRAYEQYF
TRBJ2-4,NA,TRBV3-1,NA,TGTGCCAGCAGCCTGCTCAACATTCAGTACTTC,CASSLLNIQYF
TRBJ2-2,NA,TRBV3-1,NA,TGTGCCAGCAGCCTTCGAGGGCATATTGAGGACACCGGGGAGCTGTTTTTT,CASSLRGHIEDTGELFF